One sample yielded the 14 T cell receptor beta chains listed below, sequenced in a study of Graves' ophthalmopathy and Graves' hyperthyroidism. The authors amplified TCR beta CDR3 regions from RNA transcripts. Following a first-round RT-PCR that used HTBI primers, a second-round multiplex PCR was carried out. From the multiplex PCR reads, TCRdb called clonotypes with MiXCR, one entry per CDR3 protein. The sample has 350,000 to 400,000 distinct CDR3 sequences, around 18% seen once; the top ten hold roughly 1.4%. The source material was peripheral blood. Receptor source: a woman younger than 30 with Graves' ophthalmopathy.

In regard to this clonotype: The junction departs from germline at one end; a sequencing error may be responsible. The J gene is TRBJ2-5, the V gene TRBV6-1; TRBD2 aligns across 9 bases. The CDR3 has 14 residues. Germline-derived CDR1 and CDR2 are MNHNS and SASEGT. CDR3 sequence reads: CTSSGGTGLETQYF. The CDR3, as DNA: TGTACCAGCAGCGGGGGGACTGGGCTGGAGACCCAGTACTTC.

This clonotype was seen many times. This chain uses TRBV2 with TRBJ1-1; D gene uncertain. The germline V and J ends were trimmed by 8 bases and 5 bases, with 9 bases remaining between them. The CDR3 loop spans 11 amino acids. CDR1 and CDR2 (germline): SNHLY, FYNNEI. The CDR3 coding sequence is TGTGCCAGCGCTTTCGGGACTGAAGCTTTCTTT. This sequence encodes CASAFGTEAFF.

Ten or more counts support this clonotype. This chain connects TRBV19 to TRBJ2-6, with 7 bases fitting TRBD2. V shed 7 bases and J 0 bases; nucleotides not matched to a gene: 15. The germline V gene has CDR1 LNHDA and CDR2 SQIVND (reference sequence). The CDR3 covers 19 residues. CDR3 sequence reads: CASTSWGGMTGSGANVLTF. The CDR3 coding sequence is TGTGCCAGTACCTCATGGGGGGGGATGACGGGCTCTGGGGCCAACGTCCTGACTTTC.

This chain links TRBV5-1 with TRBJ1-2, with 8 bases fitting TRBD1. The V segment lost 4 bases and the J segment 2 bases; nucleotides outside the gene matches: 10. Germline values: CDR1 SGHRS, CDR2 YFSETQ. The CDR3 length is 16 residues. This CDR3 is CASSATPTGGNYGYTF. The CDR3 coding sequence is TGCGCCAGCAGCGCCACGCCTACAGGGGGAAACTATGGCTACACCTTC.

In its sample, this clonotype was seen many times. The chain has TRBV4-2 and TRBJ2-2; tentative D call: TRBD1 (5 bases). Per germline, CDR1 LGHNA and CDR2 YNFKEQ. V lost 1 base, J lost 6 bases, and 12 bases lay in between. The CDR3 covers 15 residues. In DNA, the CDR3 is TGTGCCAGCAGCCAAGGTCAGGGCTGGGCCGGGGAGCTGTTTTTT. This translates into CASSQGQGWAGELFF.

As for this clonotype: A much more abundant neighbour one base away suggests this may be a read error. The chain carries TRBV12-3 or TRBV12-4 and TRBJ2-5; 9 bases map to TRBD2. The CDR3 has 14 amino acids. Trimming cost V 5 bases and J 5 bases; bases outside gene matches: 6. The CDR3 DNA reads as TGTGCCAGCAGTCGCGGGAGGGCGGTCGAGACCCAGTACTTC. Translating gives CASSRGRAVETQYF.

The table lists this clonotype with many counts. The V call is TRBV4-3, the J call TRBJ1-2; D might be TRBD1 (5 bases). Per the germline V gene, CDR1 is LGHNA and CDR2 is YSLEER. Trimming left V 0 bases short and J 4 bases short, with 9 bases between. This CDR3 is 14 amino acids long. CDR3 loop: CASSQEDSSYGYTF. CDR3 DNA: TGCGCCAGCAGCCAAGAAGACAGCAGCTATGGCTACACCTTC.

This clonotype was recorded a few times. The junction does not match germline at one end; this may be a read error. The chain carries TRBV7-7 and TRBJ1-6; D remains unclear. This CDR3 is 14 amino acids long. Germline CDR1 SSHAT, CDR2 FNYEAQ (reference sequence). The CDR3 DNA reads TGTGCTAGCAGCTTGGGCCTGGAGGTATCACCCCTCCACTTT. This gives the protein CASSLGLEVSPLHF. The full variable domain, completed using reference TRBV7-7 and TRBJ1-6, is GAGVSQSPRYKVTKRGQDVTLRCDPISSHATLYWYQQALGQGPEFLTYFNYEAQPDKSGLPSDRFSAERPEGSISTLTIQRTEQRDSAMYRCASSLGLEVSPLHFGNGTRLTVT.

This clonotype was counted at least ten times. V and J are TRBV5-1 and TRBJ1-1; TRBD1 might be the D (6 bases). The CDR3 runs to 16 residues. The ends were cut back, 2 bases at V and 0 bases at J, with 14 bases in the middle. Germline lookup yields CDR1 SGHRS and CDR2 YFSETQ. The CDR3: CASSFGQLGMNTEAFF. CDR3 coding DNA: TGCGCCAGCAGCTTCGGACAGCTGGGGATGAACACTGAAGCTTTCTTT.

In this sample, this clonotype turned up many times. The chain recombines TRBV29-1 with TRBJ2-7; 9 bases map to TRBD1. Losses at the gene ends were 6 bases for V and 3 bases for J; bases not matched to a gene: 6. CDR1 and CDR2 (germline): SQVTM, ANQGSEA. The CDR3 spans 13 residues. The CDR3 DNA is TGCAGCGTCACCGGGACAGGGTTCTACGAGCAGTACTTC. As protein: CSVTGTGFYEQYF.

This clonotype was detected ten times or more. This chain joins TRBV10-3 and TRBJ2-7; TRBD1 aligns across 9 bases. The V gene end was trimmed by 6 bases and the J gene end by 6 bases; junction bases not matched to a gene: 15. The CDR3 runs 16 residues. Germline-derived CDR1 and CDR2 are ENHRY and SYGVKD. The CDR3 nucleotides are TGTGCCATCAGCTCCGGGACAGGGACGGGAGTTCGCGAGCAGTACTTC. It yields the protein CAISSGTGTGVREQYF.

This clonotype was recorded at least ten times. The chain combines TRBV11-2 with TRBJ2-2, with 10 bases lining up with TRBD1. The V gene end was trimmed by 5 bases and the J gene end by 3 bases; junction bases not matched to a gene: 6. The CDR3 loop spans 16 amino acids. Germline-derived CDR1 and CDR2 are SGHAT and FQNNGV. The CDR3 here is CASSTRTGGDTGELFF. The CDR3 nucleotides are TGTGCCAGCAGCACGAGGACAGGGGGGGACACCGGGGAGCTGTTTTTT.

This clonotype came up many times. V gene TRBV6-2 or TRBV6-3 combines with J gene TRBJ2-7; a possible D gene is TRBD2 (6 bases). Germline V gene data show CDR1 as MNHEY and CDR2 as SVGEGT. Trimming removed 0 bases from V and 2 bases from J, with 11 bases in between. The CDR3 loop spans 15 amino acids. Written as DNA, the CDR3 is TGTGCCAGCAGTTACTCGATGGGGGGACCCTACGAGCAGTACTTC. The encoded protein is CASSYSMGGPYEQYF.

This clonotype appeared once. This chain connects TRBV6-1 to TRBJ1-5; 7 nucleotides match TRBD1. The junction had 11 bases not matched to a gene; V was cut back by 4 bases and J by 2 bases. The CDR3 totals 17 residues. Germline V gives CDR1 MNHNS, CDR2 SASEGT. Here the CDR3 DNA reads TGTGCCAGCAGTGTCCCTCCGGGGCAGGGGGGCAATCAGCCCCAGCATTTT. Translated: CASSVPPGQGGNQPQHF.